The present TCR beta chain was sequenced within a study of blood T cell repertoires in COVID-19. About the study: PBMCs, B-cell-depleted T cells, or T cells provided the cDNA or gDNA that made up the material.

This CDR3 has 13 residues. V was pared by 4 bases and J by 6 bases, with 14 bases between. Germline V gene data show CDR1 as SGHTS and CDR2 as YDEGEE. The assay was immunoSEQ multiplex PCR, and TCRdb's table has in-frame clones only and misses some. This table holds just over 350,000 clones, over 75% found once. The rearrangement links TRBV5-8 to TRBJ2-7; possibly TRBD2 for D (5 bases). Sequenced material: PBMCs or T cells enriched from blood (not recorded which). The sequence was obtained from a woman aged 25 to 39 who had recovered from COVID-19. CDR3 in DNA: TGTGCCAGCAGCACAAGGACTGCCTCCGAGCAGTACTTC. Translation: CASSTRTASEQYF. The whole variable domain, filled in from reference TRBV5-8 and TRBJ2-7, reads EAGVTQSPTHLIKTRGQQATLRCSPISGHTSVYWYQQALGLGLQFLLWYDEGEERNRGNFPPRFSGRQFPNYSSELNVNALELEDSALYLCASSTRTASEQYFGPGTRLTVT.